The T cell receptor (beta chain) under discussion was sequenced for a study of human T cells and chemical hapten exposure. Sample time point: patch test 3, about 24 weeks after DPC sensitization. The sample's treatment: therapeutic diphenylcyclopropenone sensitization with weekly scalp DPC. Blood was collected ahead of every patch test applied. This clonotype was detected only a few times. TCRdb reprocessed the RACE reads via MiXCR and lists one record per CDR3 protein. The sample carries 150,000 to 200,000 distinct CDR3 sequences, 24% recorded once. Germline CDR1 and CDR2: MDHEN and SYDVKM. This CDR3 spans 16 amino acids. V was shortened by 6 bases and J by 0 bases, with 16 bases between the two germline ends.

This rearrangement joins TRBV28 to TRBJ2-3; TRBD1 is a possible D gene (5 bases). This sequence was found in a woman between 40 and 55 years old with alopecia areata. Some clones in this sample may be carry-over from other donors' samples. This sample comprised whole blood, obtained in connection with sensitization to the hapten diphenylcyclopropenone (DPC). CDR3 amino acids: CASRSRGTSSTDTQYF. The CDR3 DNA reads TGTGCCAGCAGGAGTAGGGGAACATCTAGCACAGATACGCAGTATTTT.